The following is a T cell receptor beta chain sequence with its context. The antigen remains undetermined. TCRdb's table, derived via immunoSEQ multiplex PCR, lists solely in-frame clones and lacks some. The table records 55,000 to 65,000 clones, roughly 81% of them present only once. The sample belongs to a study of OX40 agonist ivuxolimab in advanced cancers. Study as a whole: All patients had ivuxolimab intravenously every 2 weeks at 0.01 to 10 mg/kg. Three patients responded partially, comprising one with hepatocellular carcinoma and two with cutaneous melanoma. Study-level points and caveats: Relative to CD4+, CD8+ T cells held more expanded clones on average.

The germline V gene encodes CDR1 LGHNT and CDR2 FRNRAP. The CDR3 runs 15 residues. The junction had 12 bases not matched to a gene; V was cut back by 5 bases and J by 5 bases. Blood sampling took place at baseline, cycle 4 day 1, and cycle 7 day 1. The V gene is TRBV12-5, the J gene TRBJ2-7; TRBD2 matches at 7 bases. This specimen was CD4+ or CD8+ T cells sorted from blood, taken in a trial of the OX40 agonist ivuxolimab. This TCR was recovered from an adult with an advanced solid tumor such as melanoma, head and neck, liver or kidney cancer. The CDR3 DNA is TGTGCTAGTGGTCACCTGCGGGAGCTCCCTAACGAGCAGTACTTC. Translated, it gives CASGHLRELPNEQYF.